A single sample is the source of the 19 T cell receptor beta chains below, sequenced in a study of control samples from healthy donors and cancer patients. Using immunoSEQ multiplex PCR, the repertoire was profiled, and TCRdb retains in-frame clones only, with some absent. Of under 150,000 clones listed, about 93% were seen once; the top ten hold about 2.8%. Sequencing input: blood. Receptors originate from a man aged 25 to 40 in good health.

The V gene is TRBV27, the J gene TRBJ1-1; 7 bases agree with TRBD1. Trimming took 5 bases from V and 2 from J; bases not matched to a gene: 11. The germline CDR1 and CDR2 sequences are MNHEY and SMNVEV (reference sequence). This CDR3 spans 16 amino acids. DNA of the CDR3: TGTGCCAGCAGTGTAGACGGGAGGGGGCATAACACTGAAGCTTTCTTT. It yields the protein CASSVDGRGHNTEAFF.

In this sample, this clone turned up once. The chain uses TRBV5-1 and TRBJ2-7, with TRBD2 identical over 9 bases. With V trimmed by 3 bases and J by 6 bases, 13 bases remained unmatched. The germline gives CDR1 SGHRS, CDR2 YFSETQ. CDR3 size: 16 residues. CDR3 in DNA: TGCGCCAGCAGCTGGGCCCCCGGGACTAGCTTCGGCGAGCAGTACTTC. Translation gives CASSWAPGTSFGEQYF.

This clone has just a few counts. This sequence joins TRBV6-4 and TRBJ2-3, with TRBD1 identical over 9 bases. J lost 0 bases, V lost 8 bases, and 9 bases had no gene match. Germline CDR1 MRHNA, CDR2 SNTAGT. The CDR3 contains 16 residues. DNA for the CDR3: TGTGCCAGCTCACCGGGACAGGGCGGAAGCACAGATACGCAGTATTTT. Amino acids: CASSPGQGGSTDTQYF.

The V gene is TRBV19, the J gene TRBJ2-3; 7 bases are a match to TRBD2. The CDR3 runs to 16 residues. The trim removed 6 bases at V and 3 bases at J, leaving 12 bases unmatched. From germline, CDR1 is LNHDA and CDR2 SQIVND (reference sequence). This CDR3 reads CASSRAASGVTDTQYF. The CDR3 DNA follows: TGTGCCAGTAGCCGCGCGGCTAGCGGCGTGACAGATACGCAGTATTTT. The full variable domain, with the rest looked up from reference TRBV19 and TRBJ2-3, is DGGITQSPKYLFRKEGQNVTLSCEQNLNHDAMYWYRQDPGQGLRLIYYSQIVNDFQKGDIAEGYSVSREKKESFPLTVTSAQKNPTAFYLCASSRAASGVTDTQYFGPGTRLTVL.

The genes are TRBV14 and TRBJ1-2, with D hard to call. Trimming removed 0 bases from V and 8 bases from J, with 22 bases in between. Germline values: CDR1 SGHDN, CDR2 FVKESK. The CDR3 length is 17 residues. The CDR3 DNA follows: TGTGCCAGCAGCCAAGATTTAGGTCGCTCGGCAGGCGACGGCTACACCTTC. Its translation is CASSQDLGRSAGDGYTF.

This chain connects TRBV10-3 to TRBJ1-4; TRBD1 matches at 9 bases. Germline V gene lookup returns CDR1 ENHRY and CDR2 SYGVKD. The CDR3 totals 18 residues. V lost 5 bases and J lost 4; bases outside the gene matches: 14. CDR3: CAISSGTGSPIGNEKLFF. CDR3 coding DNA: TGTGCCATCAGTTCCGGGACAGGGAGCCCCATTGGTAATGAAAAACTGTTTTTT.

The genes are TRBV5-4 and TRBJ1-2; D possibly corresponds to TRBD1 (5 bases). V dropped 4 bases and J dropped 3 bases, with 13 bases sitting between them. Germline V gene lookup returns CDR1 SGHNT and CDR2 YYREEE (reference sequence). The CDR3 runs 14 residues. CDR3 sequence (DNA): TGTGCCAGCAGCCCGGGACGGCTACACTATGGCTACACCTTC. Translated: CASSPGRLHYGYTF.

The rearrangement joins TRBV5-1 to TRBJ1-3, with 7 bases fitting TRBD1. Germline V gene data show CDR1 as SGHRS and CDR2 as YFSETQ. The J segment lost 6 bases and the V segment lost 4 bases, leaving 7 bases of the junction unmatched. CDR3 length: 14 residues. The CDR3 DNA sequence: TGCGCCAGCAGCCCCGGACAGGTCGAAAACACCATATATTTT. It specifies CASSPGQVENTIYF.

The rearrangement uses TRBV3-1 (or the pseudogene TRBV3-2) and TRBJ1-3; 10 nucleotides match TRBD1. CDR1 and CDR2 from the germline V gene are LGHDT and YNNKEL (reference sequence). V shed 4 bases and J 4 bases; nucleotides not matched to a gene: 7. The CDR3 is made up of 16 amino acids. The CDR3 loop is CASSLPDRGRGNTIYF. The CDR3 DNA sequence: TGTGCCAGCAGCCTCCCTGACAGGGGGCGAGGAAACACCATATATTTT.

V gene TRBV7-8 combines with J gene TRBJ1-5; no reliable D call. The germline V and J ends were trimmed by 2 bases and 2 bases, with 4 bases remaining between them. Germline V gene sequence: CDR1 SGHVS, CDR2 FQNEAQ. The CDR3 is made up of 13 amino acids. Written as DNA, the CDR3 is TGTGCCAGCAGCTTATCTGGCAATCAGCCCCAGCATTTT. Its translation is CASSLSGNQPQHF.

The rearrangement links TRBV10-3 to TRBJ1-2; D unclear. Germline CDR1 and CDR2: ENHRY and SYGVKD. The CDR3 loop spans 13 amino acids. Between the trimmed V and J ends, which lost 0 bases and 8 bases, there was a span of 10 bases. CDR3 sequence: CAISESDPRGYTF. CDR3 nucleotides: TGTGCCATCAGTGAGTCCGACCCGAGGGGCTACACCTTC.

The genes are TRBV2 and TRBJ1-2, with D hard to call. Germline-derived CDR1 and CDR2 are SNHLY and FYNNEI. Trimming pared 3 bases from V and 5 bases from J, leaving 10 bases between. CDR3 size: 13 residues. In DNA, the CDR3 is TGTGCCAGCAGTGATTGGAACTCATATGGCTACACCTTC. Amino acids: CASSDWNSYGYTF.

This chain connects TRBV28 to TRBJ1-2; D remains ambiguous. Looked up from germline, CDR1 is MDHEN and CDR2 is SYDVKM. V was shortened by 4 bases and J by 10 bases, with 22 bases between the two germline ends. The CDR3 sequence is 15 residues long. The CDR3: CASSSIPWETLPYTF. DNA for the CDR3: TGTGCCAGCAGTTCCATCCCCTGGGAAACCCTCCCCTACACCTTC.

The genes are TRBV5-1 and TRBJ2-5, with D tentatively TRBD2 (5 bases). The CDR3 length is 13 residues. CDR1 and CDR2 (germline): SGHRS, YFSETQ. V was trimmed by 3 bases and J by 5 bases, leaving 11 bases between them. CDR3 in DNA: TGCGCCAGCAGCTGGGAATGGGAGGAGACCCAGTACTTC. This gives the protein CASSWEWEETQYF.

The chain joins TRBV19 to TRBJ1-1; 10 bases match TRBD1. Trimming removed 5 bases from V and 6 bases from J; junction bases left unmatched: 9. CDR1 is LNHDA and CDR2 is SQIVND in the germline V gene (reference sequence). The CDR3 has 15 amino acids. In DNA, the CDR3 is TGTGCCAGTAGTTTAAGGGGACAGGGGAAAGCTGAAGCTTTCTTT. This sequence encodes CASSLRGQGKAEAFF.

The rearrangement uses TRBV10-3 and TRBJ1-2; D unresolved. The CDR3 loop spans 14 amino acids. Trimming took off 2 bases at V and 0 bases at J, with 7 bases between the two ends. Germline V gene lookup returns CDR1 ENHRY and CDR2 SYGVKD. The CDR3, as DNA: TGTGCCATCAGTGAGGCCACCGCTAACTATGGCTACACCTTC. Its protein product is CAISEATANYGYTF.

The chain joins TRBV4-2 to TRBJ2-2; 11 bases map to TRBD2. Trimming took 4 bases from V and 6 from J; bases not matched to a gene: 7. The germline V gene encodes CDR1 LGHNA and CDR2 YNFKEQ. The CDR3 consists of 16 residues. CDR3 loop: CASSLDGSGGAGELFF. CDR3 coding DNA: TGTGCCAGCAGCCTAGACGGTAGCGGGGGGGCCGGGGAGCTGTTTTTT.

In this sample, this clone turned up once. The DNA for the CDR3 is TGTGCCAGCGGCCGGGGCTACACCTTC. It specifies CASGRGYTF. J is TRBJ1-2 and V is TRBV9; D uncertain. The germline V gene has CDR1 SGDLS and CDR2 YYNGEE. V was clipped by 7 bases and J by 8 bases, with 6 bases between them. The CDR3 is 9 amino acids.

The V call is TRBV7-9, the J call TRBJ1-1; 8 bases align to TRBD1. The V and J ends lost 5 bases and 4 bases, in that order; junction bases with no gene match: 6. Per the germline V gene, CDR1 is SEHNR and CDR2 is FQNEAQ (reference sequence). The CDR3 is made up of 14 amino acids. Here the CDR3 DNA reads TGTGCCAGCAGCACGGGACAGGTCACCACTGAAGCTTTCTTT. It translates to CASSTGQVTTEAFF.